The clone carrying this T cell receptor (beta chain) was observed a few times. The sample is drawn from a study of blood T cell repertoires in COVID-19. Background on the study: COVID-19 samples collected from the United States, Italy and Spain covered acute and convalescent phases. T cells, B-cell-depleted T cells, or PBMCs provided the cDNA or gDNA that served as material.

Original data processing: From reference gene primer amplification, estimates of nucleated cell counts were derived. Here immunoSEQ multiplex PCR was the method, and the copy in TCRdb shows in-frame clones only, minus some. D and trimming come from the DNA, and the V and J calls and clone size come from that table. The sample lists a few hundred thousand clones; roughly 84% were seen once. The V and J ends lost 3 bases and 4 bases respectively, with 12 bases between them. The CDR3 runs 14 residues. Germline V lookup: CDR1 MDHEN, CDR2 SYDVKM. The specimen sequenced was peripheral blood. This sequence originates from a man aged 25 to 45 with active or convalescent COVID-19. The V and J genes are TRBV28 and TRBJ1-2; perhaps TRBD1 as D (5 bases). The CDR3 nucleotides read TGTGCCAGCAGTTTTGGGGGGTTCCCCTATGGCTACACCTTC. Translated, it gives CASSFGGFPYGYTF.